Listed below are T cell receptor beta chains from one sample, sequenced in a study of T cell responses to AZD1222 COVID-19 vaccine. The method was immunoSEQ multiplex PCR; TCRdb's version includes in-frame clones alone and lacks a portion of them. The data show more than 15,000 clones, about three quarters seen once. This specimen consisted of peripheral blood, obtained 28 days after the second AZD1222 dose. These receptors all come from an adult who received the AZD1222 COVID-19 vaccine. Each CDR3 is given with its conserved first and last residue. D genes are given only for firm matches. Some rows mark clone size as missing; the rest say once, few, many or name a class of expanded clone.

. TRBJ1-1 TRBV2 . 13 TGTGCCAGCAGTGAAACGAGGGACACTGAAGCTTTCTTT CASSETRDTEAFF
. TRBJ2-5 TRBV6-2/TRBV6-3 . 13 TGTGCCAGCAGTCTCTGGGCAGTCGAAACCCAGTACTTC CASSLWAVETQYF
. TRBJ2-6 TRBV29-1 . 14 TGCAGCGTTGTTTCAGGGTTCGGGGCCAACGTCCTGACTTTC CSVVSGFGANVLTF
. TRBJ1-3 TRBV28 . 15 TGTGCCAGCAGCGGCGGGCAGGGACTCGGAAACACCATATATTTT CASSGGQGLGNTIYF
. TRBJ2-7 TRBV5-5 . 13 TGTGCCAGCAGCCCGGACAGCTCCTACGAGCAGTACTTC CASSPDSSYEQYF
. TRBJ2-3 TRBV28 . 14 TGTGCCAGCAGTTTCCTTAGCGGCACAGATACGCAGTATTTT CASSFLSGTDTQYF
. TRBJ2-3 TRBV29-1 . 12 TGCAGCGCTCAGTTTAACACAGATACGCAGTATTTT CSAQFNTDTQYF
once TRBJ2-6 TRBV3-1/TRBV3-2 TRBD2 19 TGTGCCAGCAGGTCGGGACTAGCGGGGGGTTTCGCTGGGGCCAACGTCCTGACTTTC CASRSGLAGGFAGANVLTF
. TRBJ2-6 TRBV19 TRBD1 17 TGTGCCAGTAGTAAAAGGACAGGGGGCTCTGGGGCCAACGTCCTGACTTTC CASSKRTGGSGANVLTF
few TRBJ1-2 TRBV6-5 TRBD1 13 TGTGCCAGCAGTAAGACAGGGGAATATGGCTACACCTTC CASSKTGEYGYTF
. TRBJ2-5 TRBV24-1 TRBD2 15 TGTGCCACCAGTGATAATAGCGGGGTCCAGGAGACCCAGTACTTC CATSDNSGVQETQYF
once TRBJ2-1 TRBV5-4 TRBD2 16 TGTGCCAGCAGCCCCATGCCGGGGGGCTCCTACAATGAGCAGTTCTTC CASSPMPGGSYNEQFF
. TRBJ1-5 TRBV6-5 . 13 TGTGCCAGCAGTTCGACAGTCAATCAGCCCCAGCATTTT CASSSTVNQPQHF
. TRBJ2-7 TRBV3-1/TRBV3-2 . 16 TGTGCCAGCAGCCAAGGAGGGGGGAGGCCTTACTACGAGCAGTACTTC CASSQGGGRPYYEQYF
. TRBJ2-7 TRBV4-3 TRBD1 16 TGCGCCAGCAGCCAGGAGTGGGACAGGGTCTCCTACGAGCAGTACTTC CASSQEWDRVSYEQYF
. TRBJ2-1 TRBV7-6 TRBD2 15 TGTGCCAGCAGCTTACTAGCGGGGGCGGGGAATGAGCAGTTCTTC CASSLLAGAGNEQFF
once TRBJ2-7 TRBV29-1 TRBD2 16 TGCAGCGTTGAAGATGGGAGGGGCCCCATGCCCTACGAGCAGTACTTC CSVEDGRGPMPYEQYF